A selection of T cell receptor beta chains follows, all from one sample in a study of response to subunit inactivated influenza vaccine. TCRdb passed the RT-PCR reads through MiXCR, listing each CDR3 protein once. Of 540,000 or so distinct CDR3 sequences listed, approximately 12% are singletons. The material sequenced was PBMCs from blood, taken more than 35 days after vaccination. Source of these receptors: a man aged 50-59 years who received an inactivated influenza vaccine. Each CDR3 is given with its conserved first and last residue. A D gene is named only where the DNA matches it firmly. Rows may omit the clone size; those that give it use once, few, many or a size class.

>TRBJ2-4|TRBV6-1|TRBD1|few|14
CASSQQGAKNIQYF
TGTGCCAGCAGCCAACAGGGGGCCAAAAACATTCAGTACTTC
>TRBJ2-7|TRBV6-1|NA|NA|18
CASSTFYQSGRSSYEQYF
TGTGCCAGCAGCACCTTTTACCAGAGCGGTAGGAGCTCCTACGAGCAGTACTTC
>TRBJ2-1|TRBV7-9|TRBD1|many|14
CASSWDSSFNEQFF
TGTGCCAGCAGCTGGGACAGCAGTTTCAATGAGCAGTTCTTC
>TRBJ1-5|TRBV5-1|NA|many|13
CASSQDADQPQHF
TGCGCCAGCAGCCAAGATGCTGATCAGCCCCAGCATTTT
>TRBJ1-6|TRBV5-5|NA|few|14
CASSTGTMNSPLHF
TGTGCCAGCAGCACTGGGACAATGAATTCACCCCTCCACTTT
>TRBJ1-6|TRBV5-1|TRBD1|few|15
CASATGDVGGSPLHF
TGCGCCAGCGCTACAGGGGACGTAGGCGGTTCACCCCTCCACTTT
>TRBJ1-1|TRBV29-1|TRBD1|few|14
CSVLRGQPNTEAFF
TGCAGCGTTCTCCGGGGACAGCCTAACACTGAAGCTTTCTTT
>TRBJ2-1|TRBV9|TRBD2|many|14
CASSVGGSYNEQFF
TGTGCCAGCAGCGTAGGCGGGAGCTACAATGAGCAGTTCTTC
>TRBJ2-7|TRBV7-9|NA|few|12
CASGTGRYEQYF
TGTGCCAGCGGCACAGGGAGGTACGAGCAGTACTTC
>TRBJ2-7|TRBV5-1|NA|NA|15
CASSAGGAGIYEQYF
TGCGCCAGCAGCGCCGGAGGGGCGGGGATCTACGAGCAGTACTTC
>TRBJ1-4|TRBV7-2|NA|NA|14
CASTSGHLNEKLFF
TGTGCCAGCACCTCGGGCCATTTAAATGAAAAACTGTTTTTT
>TRBJ2-7|TRBV7-2|NA|NA|11
CASSLINEQYF
TGTGCCAGCAGCTTAATCAACGAGCAGTACTTC
>TRBJ2-2|TRBV20-1|NA|few|14
CSARDLGGTGELFF
TGCAGTGCTAGAGACCTGGGGGGTACCGGGGAGCTGTTTTTT
>TRBJ2-1|TRBV20-1|TRBD2|few|15
CSARGREALYNEQFF
TGCAGTGCTAGGGGGCGGGAGGCCCTTTACAATGAGCAGTTCTTC
>TRBJ2-7|TRBV7-9|TRBD1|many|14
CASSLGQGIYEQYF
TGTGCCAGCAGCTTGGGACAGGGGATATACGAGCAGTACTTC
>TRBJ2-5|TRBV28|NA|few|13
CASTPDTEETQYF
TGTGCCAGCACACCCGACACGGAAGAGACCCAGTACTTC
>TRBJ2-7|TRBV7-2|TRBD2|NA|18
CASSLARSGSGNSYEQYF
TGTGCCAGCAGCTTAGCCCGGTCGGGTAGCGGGAACTCCTACGAGCAGTACTTC
>TRBJ2-7|TRBV28|NA|many|20
CASRIQQFLSPGVRPGEQYF
TGTGCCAGCAGAATCCAGCAGTTTTTGTCTCCGGGAGTTAGGCCAGGCGAGCAGTACTTC
>TRBJ1-2|TRBV4-3|NA|few|16
CASSLNPGTSNYGYTF
TGCGCCAGCAGTCTAAACCCCGGGACTTCTAACTATGGCTACACCTTC
>TRBJ2-4|TRBV11-1|TRBD2|NA|19
CASSFPASGERLAKNIQYF
TGTGCCAGCAGCTTCCCGGCTAGCGGGGAGCGTTTAGCCAAAAACATTCAGTACTTC
>TRBJ1-6|TRBV7-2|TRBD1|few|15
CASSSDRVYNSPLHF
TGTGCCAGCAGCTCGGACAGGGTCTATAATTCACCCCTCCACTTT
>TRBJ2-5|TRBV7-2|NA|NA|14
CASSLRRYQETQYF
TGTGCCAGCAGCTTGAGACGGTACCAAGAGACCCAGTACTTC